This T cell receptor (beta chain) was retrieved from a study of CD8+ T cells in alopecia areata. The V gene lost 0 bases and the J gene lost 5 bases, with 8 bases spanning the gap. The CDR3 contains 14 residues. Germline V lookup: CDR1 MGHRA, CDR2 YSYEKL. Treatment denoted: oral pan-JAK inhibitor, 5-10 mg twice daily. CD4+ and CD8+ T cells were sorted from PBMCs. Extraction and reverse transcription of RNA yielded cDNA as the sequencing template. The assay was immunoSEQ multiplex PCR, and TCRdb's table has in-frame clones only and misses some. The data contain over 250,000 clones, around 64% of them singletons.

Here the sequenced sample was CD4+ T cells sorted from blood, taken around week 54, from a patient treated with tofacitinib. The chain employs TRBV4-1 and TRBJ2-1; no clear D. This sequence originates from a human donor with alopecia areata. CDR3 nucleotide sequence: TGCGCCAGCAGCCAAGATGAACAGAACAATGAGCAGTTCTTC. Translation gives CASSQDEQNNEQFF.